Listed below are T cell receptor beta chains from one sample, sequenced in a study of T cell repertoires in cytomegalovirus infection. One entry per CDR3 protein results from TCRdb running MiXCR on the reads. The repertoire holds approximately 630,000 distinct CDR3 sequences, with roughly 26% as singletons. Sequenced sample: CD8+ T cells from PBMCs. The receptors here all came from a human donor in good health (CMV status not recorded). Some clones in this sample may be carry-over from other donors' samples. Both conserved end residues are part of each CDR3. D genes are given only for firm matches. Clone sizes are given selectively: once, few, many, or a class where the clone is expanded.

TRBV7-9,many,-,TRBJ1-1,CASSPEGGIEAFF,TGTGCCAGCAGCCCGGAGGGAGGGATTGAAGCTTTCTTT
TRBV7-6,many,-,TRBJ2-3,CASSLDTGFGADTQYF,TGTGCCAGCAGCTTAGATACAGGGTTCGGCGCAGATACGCAGTATTTT
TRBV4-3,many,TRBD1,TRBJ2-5,CASSQTRTGPETQYF,TGCGCCAGCAGCCAGACACGGACAGGTCCGGAGACCCAGTACTTC
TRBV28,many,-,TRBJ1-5,CASSHWASPGQPQHF,TGTGCCAGCAGTCACTGGGCCTCGCCGGGTCAGCCCCAGCATTTT
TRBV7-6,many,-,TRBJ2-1,CASSLGKGHSDYNEQFF,TGTGCCAGCAGCTTAGGCAAGGGACACTCAGACTACAATGAGCAGTTCTTC
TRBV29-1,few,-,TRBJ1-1,CSVDKGDLNTEAFF,TGCAGCGTTGATAAGGGGGACCTGAACACTGAAGCTTTCTTT
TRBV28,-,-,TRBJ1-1,CASSWVLSQTDGTEAFF,TGTGCCAGCAGTTGGGTACTATCACAGACCGATGGCACTGAAGCTTTCTTT
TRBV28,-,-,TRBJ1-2,CASSFWDLGTNYGYTF,TGTGCCAGCAGTTTTTGGGATCTAGGGACTAACTATGGCTACACCTTC
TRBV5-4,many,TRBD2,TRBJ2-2,CASSRWTSNTGELFF,TGTGCCAGCAGTCGATGGACTAGTAACACCGGGGAGCTGTTTTTT
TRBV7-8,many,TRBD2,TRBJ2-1,CASSLGTRYISYNEQFF,TGTGCCAGCAGCTTAGGGACTAGATACATATCCTACAATGAGCAGTTCTTC
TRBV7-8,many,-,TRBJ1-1,CASSSGWGTEAFF,TGTGCCAGCAGCTCCGGATGGGGGACTGAAGCTTTCTTT
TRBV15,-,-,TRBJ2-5,CATSRDLGGGETQYF,TGTGCCACCAGCAGAGATTTGGGCGGAGGAGAGACCCAGTACTTC
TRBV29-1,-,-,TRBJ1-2,CSVGTYSVGYTF,TGCAGCGTGGGGACGTATTCCGTGGGCTACACCTTC
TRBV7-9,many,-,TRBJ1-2,CASSPTGIHGYTF,TGTGCCAGCAGCCCAACAGGGATCCATGGCTACACCTTC
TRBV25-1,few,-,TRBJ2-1,CASSHRGGRFNEQFF,TGTGCCAGCAGTCATCGCGGAGGACGCTTTAATGAGCAGTTCTTC
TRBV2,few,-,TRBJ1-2,CASSQGINYGYTF,TGTGCCAGCAGTCAAGGGATAAACTATGGCTACACCTTC
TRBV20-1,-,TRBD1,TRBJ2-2,CSARGTANTGELFF,TGCAGTGCTAGGGGGACAGCGAACACCGGGGAGCTGTTTTTT
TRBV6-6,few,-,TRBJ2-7,CASSYSRTDRTPEYEQYF,TGTGCCAGCAGTTACTCCAGAACCGACAGGACTCCCGAGTACGAGCAGTACTTC
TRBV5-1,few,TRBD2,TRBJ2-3,CASSGTGTSADTQYF,TGCGCCAGCAGCGGAACCGGGACTAGCGCCGATACGCAGTATTTT
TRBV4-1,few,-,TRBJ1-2,CASSQELLGYGYTF,TGCGCCAGCAGCCAAGAGTTACTCGGGTATGGCTACACCTTC
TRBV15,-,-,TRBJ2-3,CATSRSRGSTDTQYF,TGTGCCACCAGCAGATCGAGGGGGTCCACAGATACGCAGTATTTT
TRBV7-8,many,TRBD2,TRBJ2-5,CASSMGGVGETQYF,TGTGCCAGCAGCATGGGGGGGGTCGGAGAGACCCAGTACTTC
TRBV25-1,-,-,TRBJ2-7,CANSHPSGEQYF,TGTGCCAACTCACACCCATCGGGGGAGCAGTACTTC
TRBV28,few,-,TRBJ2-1,CASSLTQANEQFF,TGTGCCAGCAGTTTAACCCAGGCCAATGAGCAGTTCTTC
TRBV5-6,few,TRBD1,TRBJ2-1,CASSGDRGPLYNEQFF,TGTGCCAGCAGCGGAGACAGGGGGCCACTCTACAATGAGCAGTTCTTC
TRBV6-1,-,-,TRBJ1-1,CASRMTVYTEAFF,TGTGCCAGCAGAATGACAGTCTACACTGAAGCTTTCTTT
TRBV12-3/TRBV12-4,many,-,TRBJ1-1,CASSLGYTEAFF,TGTGCCAGCAGCTTAGGGTACACTGAAGCTTTCTTT
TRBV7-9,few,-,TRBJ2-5,CASSPNRKEETQYF,TGTGCCAGCAGCCCCAACCGCAAAGAAGAGACCCAGTACTTC
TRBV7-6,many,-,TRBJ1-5,CASSCLFQPQHF,TGTGCCAGCAGCTGCCTATTTCAGCCCCAGCATTTT
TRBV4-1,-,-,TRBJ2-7,CASSPVKGSSYEQYF,TGCGCCAGCAGCCCCGTCAAGGGGAGCTCCTACGAGCAGTACTTC
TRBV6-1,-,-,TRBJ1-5,CASSEGRYSNQPQHF,TGTGCCAGCAGTGAAGGTAGATATAGCAATCAGCCCCAGCATTTT
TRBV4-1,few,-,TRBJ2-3,CASNSLMSSKDTQYF,TGCGCCAGCAACTCTCTTATGTCCAGCAAGGATACGCAGTATTTT
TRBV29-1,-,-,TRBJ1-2,CSVTPTGARTYTF,TGCAGCGTAACACCGACGGGAGCGCGTACCTACACCTTC
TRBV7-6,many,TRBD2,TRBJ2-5,CASSSSLAGGIRQETQYF,TGTGCCAGCAGCTCCAGCCTAGCGGGGGGGATCCGACAAGAGACCCAGTACTTC
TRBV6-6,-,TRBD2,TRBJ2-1,CASSYFSGGEVNEQFF,TGTGCCAGCAGTTACTTTAGCGGGGGGGAGGTCAATGAGCAGTTCTTC
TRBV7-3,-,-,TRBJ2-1,CASSQWLSSYNEQFF,TGTGCCAGCAGCCAGTGGCTGAGCTCCTACAATGAGCAGTTCTTC
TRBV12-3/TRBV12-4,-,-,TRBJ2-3,CASSTGTVNTDTQYF,TGTGCCAGCAGCACGGGGACCGTTAACACAGATACGCAGTATTTT
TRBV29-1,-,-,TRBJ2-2,CSVDDGTNTGELFF,TGCAGCGTTGATGACGGAACGAACACCGGGGAGCTGTTTTTT
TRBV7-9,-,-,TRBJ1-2,CASSYTDSRGGYTF,TGTGCCAGCAGCTATACCGACAGCCGCGGGGGCTACACCTTC
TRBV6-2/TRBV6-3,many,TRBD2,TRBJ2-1,CASSYREAPDLYNEQFF,TGTGCCAGCAGTTACCGGGAGGCCCCGGACCTTTACAATGAGCAGTTCTTC
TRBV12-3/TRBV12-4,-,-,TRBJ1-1,CASTVSRTEAFF,TGTGCCAGCACCGTCTCGAGAACTGAAGCTTTCTTT
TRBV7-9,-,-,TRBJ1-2,CASSSQGGTYGYTF,TGTGCCAGCAGCTCACAAGGAGGGACATATGGCTACACCTTC
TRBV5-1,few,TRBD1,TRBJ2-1,CASSLTGAEPYNEQFF,TGCGCCAGCAGCCTGACAGGGGCAGAGCCCTACAATGAGCAGTTCTTC
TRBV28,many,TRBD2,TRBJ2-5,CASSRRGGIETQYF,TGTGCCAGCAGTCGGCGGGGGGGAATTGAGACCCAGTACTTC
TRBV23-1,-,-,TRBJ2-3,CASSQSTASTDTQYF,TGCGCCAGCAGTCAATCAACGGCTAGCACAGATACGCAGTATTTT
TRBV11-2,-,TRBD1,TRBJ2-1,CASSLDAPGQGGNEQFF,TGTGCCAGCAGCTTAGATGCCCCCGGACAGGGGGGCAATGAGCAGTTCTTC
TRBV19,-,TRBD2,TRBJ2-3,CASRGGATQDF,TGTGCCAGTCGCGGGGGGGCCACGCAGGATTTT
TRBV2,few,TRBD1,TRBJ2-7,CATAGTAPYEQYF,TGTGCCACCGCCGGGACAGCTCCCTACGAGCAGTACTTC
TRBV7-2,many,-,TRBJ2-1,CASSLVWVGGVSYNEQFF,TGTGCCAGCAGCTTAGTTTGGGTCGGGGGCGTCTCCTACAATGAGCAGTTCTTC
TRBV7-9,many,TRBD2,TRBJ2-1,CASRSGEGSYNEQFF,TGTGCCAGCAGAAGCGGGGAAGGGTCCTACAATGAGCAGTTCTTC
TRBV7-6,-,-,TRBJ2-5,CASSSSGFPSQETQYF,TGTGCCAGCAGCTCGTCGGGGTTTCCGTCCCAAGAGACCCAGTACTTC
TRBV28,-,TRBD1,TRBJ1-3,CATRLRQGSGNTIYF,TGTGCCACTCGTCTTAGACAGGGGTCTGGAAACACCATATATTTT
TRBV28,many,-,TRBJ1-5,CASSSRGSNQPQHF,TGTGCCAGCAGTTCCAGGGGAAGCAATCAGCCCCAGCATTTT
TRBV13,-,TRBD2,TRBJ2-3,CASSSSRTSGGDTQYF,TGTGCCAGCAGCTCTTCTCGGACTAGCGGGGGAGATACGCAGTATTTT
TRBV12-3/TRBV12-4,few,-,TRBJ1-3,CASSFIKEGTSSGNTIYF,TGTGCCAGCAGTTTTATTAAAGAAGGGACAAGCTCTGGAAACACCATATATTTT